What follows describes a single TCR beta chain. This clonotype was seen a handful of times. Its antigen target is currently unknown. It has no much larger one-base neighbor in the sample; base qualities were not kept. This sample stems from a study of naive and memory T cell subsets (dated by TCRdb to 2016 to 2017). For context, the study as a whole: The study applied an open-source, UMI-based TCR alpha and beta sequencing pipeline to sorted naive and memory peripheral blood T cell subsets. RNA was DNase-treated and reverse transcribed with TCR constant-region primers, mostly using SuperScript III. The functional CMV T cell responses agreed completely with IgG serology results. What the research found in general, with its limitations: The repertoire findings for the naive and memory subsets could not be validated against a ground truth, as none was available. RNA-based TCR counts may be affected by expression changes linked to T cell activation and differentiation. TCR abundance followed a power law with an exponent that was different for naive and memory subsets but consistent across the three individuals. In both CD4 and CD8 cells, a rise in Gini index and a fall in Shannon and inverse Simpson diversity were observed from naive through CM, EM and EMRA. Clonotypes were defined as single alpha or beta chain sequences, not paired alpha/beta receptors. After error correction, over 95% of naive TCR sequences appeared only once, giving much steeper abundance distributions than memory subsets.

Separate amplification of TCR alpha and beta chain libraries was performed from the second PCR step onward. Donor CMV status was determined by IFNgamma production from CD4+ T cells after overnight stimulation of fresh PBMCs with CMV viral lysate. CD4 T cells were positively selected using Miltenyi beads, after which CD8 T cells were positively selected from the CD4-negative fraction. Cells stained for CD3, CD4, CD8, CD45RA, CD27 and a live/dead dye were sorted on a BD Aria II into four subsets by CD45RA and CD27. Blood was obtained from a few healthy volunteers, and the blood from each volunteer was fractionated into CD4 and CD8 T cells and subsequently into four differentiation subsets. About 120 ml of peripheral blood was drawn per donor, and PBMC were isolated by Ficoll-Paque PLUS density-gradient centrifugation. Sorted cells were lysed in RLT buffer, and RNA was extracted with a Qiagen RNeasy kit and stored at -80°C.

The germline V end is reduced by 7 bases and the J end by 3 bases; junction bases left unmatched: 6. CDR1 is given as SQVTM and CDR2 as ANQGSEA, both from the germline V gene. The CDR3, cysteine through phenylalanine, is 15 amino acids long. Solely the CDR3 DNA is kept, with 45 bases framed from the first base. Library preparation used UMI-ligation and nested PCR. The beta constant-region primer consisted of an equimolar mixture of two oligonucleotides that together covered TRBC1 and TRBC2. A single-stranded oligonucleotide containing the SP2 primer and a 12-nucleotide UMI was joined to the 3' end of the cDNA by T4 RNA ligase 1. The ligated cDNA went through four rounds of PCR with nested alpha and beta constant-region primers together with the SP2 primer. The ligation reaction was incubated at 16°C for about 18-25 hours. To avoid over-amplification, PCR2 was usually performed as a SYBR Green qPCR and halted once a predetermined threshold was reached. Apart from the first purification, every purification step used Agencourt AMPure XP magnetic beads. Library amounts were measured by Qubit and library quality was assessed on a TapeStation, where the main peak was expected at around 650 bp. The pooled libraries were sequenced on an Illumina MiSeq using v2 2x251 paired-end kits, which usually yielded about 0.95-2 million reads per sample. Each sample was pooled at about 4.2 nM, and roughly 5-7% PhiX was included to help cluster recognition. Processing in the source paper ran as follows. V and J genes were assigned to Demultiplexor-processed FASTQ reads by Decombinator through tag matching, with a single base-pair mismatch being allowed. UMIs were used by Collapsinator to correct both sequencing errors and frequency errors arising from PCR heterogeneity. TCRs were translated and CDR3s were extracted from the conserved cysteine to the FGXG phenylalanine by CDR3Translator, with non-productive sequences being flagged. Repertoires were subsampled to equal numbers of UMI-defined TCRs before Gini, Shannon entropy and inverse Simpson indices were calculated. Power-law fits to clonotype abundance distributions were performed by maximum likelihood within the linear range. On one naive CD8 sample, the pipeline and MIGEC gave similar UMI counts, unique TCR numbers and clonal distributions. The repertoires were searched for 5,500 to 8,000 CMV-associated CDR3 sequences that had been compiled from VDJdb and a published dataset. TCRdb itself trimmed the public reads at Q25 with fastp, ran MiXCR and retained productive beta chains. Each CDR3 protein appears once, grouped with its most common genes and DNA. These V and J calls originate from TCRdb's pipeline instead of the authors' own analysis. This sample comprises tens of thousands of distinct CDR3 sequences, around 13% of them detected only once. About 0.9% of the sample belongs to the ten largest clones.

This TCR was sampled from a human donor in good health. The sample taken for sequencing was central memory CD4+ T cells from blood. This sample's cell subset or site label indicates: central memory, CD45RA- CD27+. The chain is made from TRBV29-1 and TRBJ2-1, with 13 bases aligning to TRBD2. The CDR3 reads CSGTGTSGVYNEQFF. The bases read TGCAGCGGTACCGGGACTAGCGGGGTCTACAATGAGCAGTTCTTC.